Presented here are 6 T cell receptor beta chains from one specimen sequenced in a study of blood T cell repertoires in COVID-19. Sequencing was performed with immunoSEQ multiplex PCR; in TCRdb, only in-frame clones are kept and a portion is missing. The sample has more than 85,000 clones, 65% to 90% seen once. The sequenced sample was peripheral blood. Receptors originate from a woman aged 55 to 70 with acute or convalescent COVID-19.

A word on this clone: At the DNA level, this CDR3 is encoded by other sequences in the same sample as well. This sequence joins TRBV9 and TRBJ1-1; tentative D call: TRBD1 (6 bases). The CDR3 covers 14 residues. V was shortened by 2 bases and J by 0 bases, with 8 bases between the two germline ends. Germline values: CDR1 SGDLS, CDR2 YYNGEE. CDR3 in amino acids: CASSVTGLNTEAFF. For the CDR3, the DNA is TGTGCCAGCAGCGTTACAGGGCTGAACACTGAAGCTTTCTTT.

CDR3 sequence (DNA): TGTGCCAGCAGCTTGGCAGGGAACTCACCCCTCCACTTT. It specifies CASSLAGNSPLHF. This chain joins TRBV7-3 and TRBJ1-6, with D possibly TRBD1 on 5 matching bases. This CDR3 region has 13 residues. The V and J ends lost 3 bases and 10 bases respectively, with 10 bases between them. The germline V gene encodes CDR1 SGHTA and CDR2 FQGTGA.

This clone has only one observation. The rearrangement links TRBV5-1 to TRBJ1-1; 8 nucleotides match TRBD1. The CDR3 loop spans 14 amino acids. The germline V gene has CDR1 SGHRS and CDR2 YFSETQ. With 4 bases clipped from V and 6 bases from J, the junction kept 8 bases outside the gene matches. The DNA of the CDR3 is TGCGCCAGCAGCCCGGGACAGGCGGGGGCTGAAGCTTTCTTT. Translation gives CASSPGQAGAEAFF.

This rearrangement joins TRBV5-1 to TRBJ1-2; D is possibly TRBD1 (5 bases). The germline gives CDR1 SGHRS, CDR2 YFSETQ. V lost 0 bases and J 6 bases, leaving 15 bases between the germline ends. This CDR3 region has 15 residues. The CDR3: CASSLEGIQGNGYTF. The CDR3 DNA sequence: TGCGCCAGCAGCTTGGAGGGGATTCAGGGTAATGGCTACACCTTC.

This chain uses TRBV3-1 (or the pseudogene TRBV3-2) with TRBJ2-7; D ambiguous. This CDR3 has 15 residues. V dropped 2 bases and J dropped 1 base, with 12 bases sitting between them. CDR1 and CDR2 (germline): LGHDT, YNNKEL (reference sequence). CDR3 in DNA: TGTGCCAGCAGCCAATCATACTCAGGTTCCTACGAGCAGTACTTC. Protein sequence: CASSQSYSGSYEQYF.

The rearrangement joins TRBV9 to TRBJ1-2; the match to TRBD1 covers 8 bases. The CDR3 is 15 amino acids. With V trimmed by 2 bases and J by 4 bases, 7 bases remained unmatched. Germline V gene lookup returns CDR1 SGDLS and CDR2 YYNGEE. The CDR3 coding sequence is TGTGCCAGCAGCGTTGCCCCGACAGGGGCCTATGGCTACACCTTC. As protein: CASSVAPTGAYGYTF.